The rows below give T cell receptor beta chains drawn from one sample of a study of blood T cell repertoires in COVID-19. Measured with immunoSEQ multiplex PCR; TCRdb has only the in-frame clones, and not every one. In the table there are approximately 94,000 clones, about 77% of which are singletons. Specimen: peripheral blood. The receptors here all came from a woman aged 70-85 years with acute or convalescent COVID-19. CDR3s include the opening cysteine and the closing phenylalanine or tryptophan. D genes are given only for firm matches. A clone size is listed for some rows: how often the clone was seen (once, few, many), or a class if it is expanded.

J,D,size,V,DNA,CDR3
TRBJ2-3,TRBD1,once,TRBV18,TGTGCCAGCTCACCCGCAGGCACAGGGGGCGCCGAAGGTACGCAGTATTTT,CASSPAGTGGAEGTQYF
TRBJ2-6,-,-,TRBV7-9,TGTGCCAGCAGCTCGTGGGCCAACGTCCTGACTTTC,CASSSWANVLTF
TRBJ1-2,-,-,TRBV30,TGTGCCTGGAGTCGGGGGAGTGTGAGGGGCTACACCTTC,CAWSRGSVRGYTF
TRBJ1-4,-,-,TRBV5-1,TGCGCCAGCAGCTTGAACAGGGCAATTAATGAAAAACTGTTTTTT,CASSLNRAINEKLFF
TRBJ2-3,TRBD2,-,TRBV7-2,TGTGCCAGCAGCCCTTCCCGACTAGCGGGGAACACAGATACGCAGTATTTT,CASSPSRLAGNTDTQYF
TRBJ1-1,TRBD1,-,TRBV3-1/TRBV3-2,TGTGCCAGCAGCCCCCAAGGGACAGGGGGAAGTGAAGCTTTCTTT,CASSPQGTGGSEAFF
TRBJ2-2,TRBD1,-,TRBV18,TGTGCCAGCTCATCTACAGGGGCCTGGAACACCGGGGAGCTGTTTTTT,CASSSTGAWNTGELFF
TRBJ2-7,-,-,TRBV11-3,TGTGCCAGCAGCTTAAACAATCGCGGCGAGCAGTACTTC,CASSLNNRGEQYF
TRBJ1-2,-,-,TRBV9,TGTGCCAGCAGCGCACAGGGCATCGGGTTTGGCTACACCTTC,CASSAQGIGFGYTF
TRBJ2-7,TRBD1,-,TRBV27,TGTGCCAGCAGTGCCCGACAGGGGGGGTCTGGCGAGCAGTACTTC,CASSARQGGSGEQYF
TRBJ2-3,-,few,TRBV29-1,TGCAGCGTTGAACCTCACGGGGGGCGCACAGATACGCAGTATTTT,CSVEPHGGRTDTQYF
TRBJ2-5,TRBD2,-,TRBV7-9,TGTGCCAGCAGCTTCGGGACTAGGGGAACCCAGTACTTC,CASSFGTRGTQYF
TRBJ1-1,-,-,TRBV29-1,TGCAGCGTTGCGCAATCGGACACTGAAGCTTTCTTT,CSVAQSDTEAFF
TRBJ2-1,TRBD2,-,TRBV6-2/TRBV6-3,TGTGCCAGCAGCAGTAACGGACTAGCGGGTAACAATGAGCAGTTCTTC,CASSSNGLAGNNEQFF
TRBJ1-4,TRBD1,-,TRBV5-1,TGCGCCAGCAGCCAAGGCGGGGACAGTCTTGAAAAACTGTTTTTT,CASSQGGDSLEKLFF
TRBJ1-3,-,-,TRBV11-3,TGTGCCAGCAGCTTAGTGCGGTTCCACTCTGGAAACACCATATATTTT,CASSLVRFHSGNTIYF
TRBJ2-5,TRBD2,-,TRBV19,TGTGCCAGTAGTATACGGGCGGGGGACCGGGGGGAGACCCAGTACTTC,CASSIRAGDRGETQYF
TRBJ2-6,-,-,TRBV15,TGTGCCACCAGCAGAGCCCAGGGCGCTGGGGCCAACGTCCTGACTTTC,CATSRAQGAGANVLTF
TRBJ1-3,-,-,TRBV6-6,TGTGCCAGCACGGGGAGCTCTGGAAACACCATATATTTT,CASTGSSGNTIYF
TRBJ2-1,-,-,TRBV11-2,TGTGCCAGCAGCTTAGAAGGAGGGGTTTCGGTAACGCAGTTCTTC,CASSLEGGVSVTQFF
TRBJ2-7,-,-,TRBV7-9,TGTGCCAGCAGCTTAGGATACTTGAGCTCCTACGAGCAGTACTTC,CASSLGYLSSYEQYF
TRBJ1-1,-,-,TRBV25-1,TGTGCCAGCAGTGAGGGCCCGAACACTGAAGCTTTCTTT,CASSEGPNTEAFF
TRBJ2-5,TRBD2,once,TRBV7-2,TGTGCCAGCAGCTTAGTTCGCGGGGGGGGAGAGACCCAGTACTTC,CASSLVRGGGETQYF
TRBJ2-5,-,-,TRBV30,TGTGCCTGGAGTGTATCGGAGACCCAGTACTTC,CAWSVSETQYF
TRBJ1-2,TRBD1,-,TRBV5-6,TGTGCCAGCAGCTTGCCGCTGGACAGGGGTAGCTATGGCTACACCTTC,CASSLPLDRGSYGYTF
TRBJ1-1,TRBD1,-,TRBV19,TGTGCCAGTAGTCCGACAGGGCGTCCTGAAGCTTTCTTT,CASSPTGRPEAFF